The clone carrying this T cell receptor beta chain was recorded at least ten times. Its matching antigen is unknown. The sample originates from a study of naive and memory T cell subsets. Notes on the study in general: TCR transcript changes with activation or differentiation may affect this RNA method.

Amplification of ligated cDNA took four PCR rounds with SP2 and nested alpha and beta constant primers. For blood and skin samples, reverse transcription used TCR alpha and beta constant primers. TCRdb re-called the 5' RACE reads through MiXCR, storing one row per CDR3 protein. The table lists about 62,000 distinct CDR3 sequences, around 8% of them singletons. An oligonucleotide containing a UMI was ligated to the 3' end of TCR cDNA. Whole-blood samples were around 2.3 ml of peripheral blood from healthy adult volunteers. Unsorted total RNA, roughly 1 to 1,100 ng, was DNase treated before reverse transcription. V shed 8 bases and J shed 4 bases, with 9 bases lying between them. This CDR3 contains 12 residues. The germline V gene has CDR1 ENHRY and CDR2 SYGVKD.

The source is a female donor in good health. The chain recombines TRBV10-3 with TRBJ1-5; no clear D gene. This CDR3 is CAIASRNQPQHF. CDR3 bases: TGTGCCATCGCATCCAGGAATCAGCCCCAGCATTTT.